The text below deals with one T cell receptor (beta chain). No antigen is known for it. Base qualities are not at hand, and no much larger clone is one base apart. The library relied on 5' RACE. Instrument on record: Illumina HiSeq 2500. A second roughly 7 to 11 cycle PCR used a sample-barcoded 5' primer and a J-beta primer mix. A unique molecular identifier was introduced onto each TCR beta cDNA molecule by a template-switch 5' adaptor carrying 12 random nucleotides. Each sample yielded at least 3 million CDR3-containing paired-end reads. The Mint cDNA synthesis kit, primed by a TRBC-specific oligonucleotide, was used to synthesize first-strand cDNA from all RNA. Following uracil-DNA glycosylase treatment, a first 18-cycle PCR with universal primers M1SS and BC2_uni_R was performed on all cDNA. Concerning the study's data processing: For normalization, 1 million high-quality reads, each with a distinct molecular identifier, were randomly selected from each sample. Instead of being binned into consensus sequences, reads with shared molecular identifiers were discarded. MiTCR, run with a Q25 quality threshold and the strictest error-elimination algorithm, handled CDR3 identification, clonotype clustering and error correction. A nonparametric unseen species model with Euler transformation was used to estimate a lower bound on total TCR beta diversity. TCRdb redid the processing of the public reads, applying fastp at Q25 and MiXCR, and retained in-frame beta chains. Rows with a matching CDR3 protein are joined into one entry that keeps the most common DNA and genes. The V and J calls, along with clone size, are taken from TCRdb and not from the paper's own processing. The sample table holds roughly 830,000 distinct CDR3 sequences, of which around 62% were seen once. The ten largest clones add up to around 30% of the sample.

The donors were some 36 Caucasian individuals from Russia, aged roughly 6 to 90 years, who were systemically healthy. Around 10 milliliters of peripheral blood were collected from each donor into EDTA-treated Vacutainer tubes. PBMCs were isolated by Ficoll-Paque density-gradient centrifugation, with at least 7 million obtained per sample. Total RNA, at least 6 micrograms per sample, was extracted from PBMCs with Trizol reagent. The percentages of naive CD45RAhigh/CD27high T cells were determined by flow cytometry on a PBMC aliquot from every donor. The record originates from a study of blood T cells in healthy people across ages (dated by TCRdb to about 2015). For the study in its entirety: In model experiments, template switching captured about one uniquely barcoded TCR beta cDNA molecule for every two T cells. To track age-related changes in TCR beta repertoire diversity, the study relied on deep sequencing normalized with unique cDNA molecular identifiers. Donors were grouped into four age groups: young (average about 15 years), middle-aged (approximately 41), aged (around 60) and long-lived (approximately 81). To avoid experimental bias, donors of different ages were spread randomly across the sequencing lanes. For two donors (one aged 18 to 30 and one aged 80 or older), the study analyzed two additional independent replicas of 1 million unique cDNA reads from the same blood draw. Points the paper makes about the study in general: Conclusive comparison of naive and antigen-experienced compartments was prevented by the profiling of bulk unsorted PBMCs. There was a strong correlation between observed TCR beta diversity and the percentage of naive T cells measured by flow cytometry. Estimates of total diversity based on one million sequenced T cells were considered lower bounds and underestimates. Observed TCR beta diversity per million T cells fell roughly linearly with age, and a significant reduction was already apparent by age roughly 40. The CMV infection status of donors was not known, potentially confounding age-related changes in expanded clonotypes. Compared with the aged group, more naive CD4+ T cells, fewer expanded clones and increased TCR diversity were shown by the long-lived group, suggesting age selection.

Reading from cysteine to phenylalanine, the CDR3 counts 19 amino acids. CDR3 DNA only is kept here, 57 bases in frame from base 1. The germline V gene supplies CDR1 ENHRY and CDR2 SYGVKD. The V end gives up 9 bases and the J end 8 bases, leaving 25 bases in the junction not matched to a gene. Here the chain combines TRBV10-3 and TRBJ2-1; 10 of the junction bases match TRBD2. The source material was blood. This TCR came from a young man in good health. The CDR3 corresponds to CAINPGGLAGEPVRDEQFF. The nucleotide sequence reads TGTGCCATAAACCCCGGGGGGCTAGCGGGAGAACCGGTTCGGGATGAGCAGTTCTTC.